Listed below are T cell receptor beta chains from one sample, sequenced in a study of blood T cell repertoires in COVID-19. The data were produced by immunoSEQ multiplex PCR, yet TCRdb's version contains in-frame clones alone and is incomplete. The repertoire holds hundreds of thousands of clones, with roughly nine tenths as singletons. The sample comprised PBMCs or T cells enriched from blood (not recorded which). Receptors were obtained from a man between 60 and 75 years old who had recovered from COVID-19. The CDR3 runs from the conserved cysteine through the conserved F or W. Each record gives: V gene, J gene, D gene, clone size, CDR3 DNA, CDR3 protein. A D gene is named only where the DNA matches it firmly. Expanded clones get a size class; other rows say once, few or many, or leave the size out.

>TRBV7-9|TRBJ1-4|-|-
TGTGCCAGCAGCTCCTCCGGGCCTAGGGGAGAAAAACTGTTTTTT
CASSSSGPRGEKLFF
>TRBV30|TRBJ1-1|-|-
TGTGCCTGGAGTGGAGGGCTGAGGGGGACTGAAGCTTTCTTT
CAWSGGLRGTEAFF
>TRBV5-1|TRBJ2-3|TRBD2|-
TGCGCCAGCAGCTTGGGGACGACTAGCGCAACAGATACGCAGTATTTT
CASSLGTTSATDTQYF
>TRBV4-3|TRBJ1-6|-|-
TGCGCCAGCAGCCAAGACCCCGCCTACTATAATTCACCCCTCCACTTT
CASSQDPAYYNSPLHF
>TRBV7-6|TRBJ2-1|TRBD2|-
TGTGCCAGCAGCTTTCCGGGACTAGCGGGGGGCGTTCATGAGCAGTTCTTC
CASSFPGLAGGVHEQFF
>TRBV27|TRBJ2-7|TRBD1|-
TGTGCCAGCAGTCTCGCCGGGACAGGGTCCTACGAGCAGTACTTC
CASSLAGTGSYEQYF
>TRBV27|TRBJ1-2|TRBD1|-
TGTGCCAGCAGTCTGACGGGACAGCCCCAACTATATGGCTACACCTTC
CASSLTGQPQLYGYTF
>TRBV2|TRBJ2-5|-|-
TGTGCCAGCAGTGCCCCTGGGGGGGGCAGCGGGACCCAGTACTTC
CASSAPGGGSGTQYF
>TRBV19|TRBJ1-2|TRBD1|-
TGTGCCACCCTACAGGGGGCTGATGGCTACACCTTC
CATLQGADGYTF
>TRBV3-1/TRBV3-2|TRBJ2-7|-|once
TGTGCCAGCAGCCCCAACGACAGGCCGAACTCCTACGAGCAGTACTTC
CASSPNDRPNSYEQYF
>TRBV7-9|TRBJ2-7|TRBD1|-
TGTGCCAGCAGCCCTCAGGGGGCTGGCGAGCAGTACTTC
CASSPQGAGEQYF
>TRBV5-8|TRBJ1-5|-|-
TGTGCCAGCAGCTTGGCGGGACTATATAGCAATCAGCCCCAGCATTTT
CASSLAGLYSNQPQHF
>TRBV4-1|TRBJ1-2|TRBD1|few
TGCGCCAGCAGCGAAGACAGGGGATTAGACTATGGCTACACCTTC
CASSEDRGLDYGYTF
>TRBV7-2|TRBJ2-1|-|-
TGTGCCAGCACCATCCAACAGTTCAATGAGCAGTTCTTC
CASTIQQFNEQFF